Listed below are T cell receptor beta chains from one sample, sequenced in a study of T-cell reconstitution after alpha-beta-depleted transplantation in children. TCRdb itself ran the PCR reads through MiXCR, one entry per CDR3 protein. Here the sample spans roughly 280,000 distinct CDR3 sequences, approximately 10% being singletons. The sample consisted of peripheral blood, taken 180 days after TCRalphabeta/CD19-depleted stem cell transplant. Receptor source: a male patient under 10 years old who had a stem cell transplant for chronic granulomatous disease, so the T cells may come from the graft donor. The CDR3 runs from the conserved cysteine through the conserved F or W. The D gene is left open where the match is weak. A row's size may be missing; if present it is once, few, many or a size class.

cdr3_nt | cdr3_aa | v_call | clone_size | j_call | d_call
TGTGCCAGCAGTCAGAGGGGGCGAGGGGCTTTCTTT | CASSQRGRGAFF | TRBV7-6 | many | TRBJ1-1 | TRBD1
TGCAGTGCTAGAGGCAGGGGTCTTAGGGATGAGCAGTTCTTC | CSARGRGLRDEQFF | TRBV20-1 | many | TRBJ2-1 | NA
TGTGCCAGCAGGCCCGGGGGATTGGAGACCCAGTACTTC | CASRPGGLETQYF | TRBV5-4 | many | TRBJ2-5 | NA
TGTGCCAGCAGCGTAGGGAGTTATCAGCCCCAGCATTTT | CASSVGSYQPQHF | TRBV9 | many | TRBJ1-5 | NA
TGTGCCATGGGACGGGGCAACAATGAGCAGTTCTTC | CAMGRGNNEQFF | TRBV10-3 | many | TRBJ2-1 | NA
TGCAGCGTTGGAGAGGGAGGGCCCCAGCATTTT | CSVGEGGPQHF | TRBV29-1 | many | TRBJ1-5 | NA
TGTGCCAGCAGCTTGTTTACGGGACCGCAGTATTTT | CASSLFTGPQYF | TRBV5-6 | many | TRBJ2-3 | NA
TGCAGCGTTGCGAAGACAGGTTCCTACGAGCAGTACTTC | CSVAKTGSYEQYF | TRBV29-1 | many | TRBJ2-7 | NA
TGTGCCAGCAGGCTCGACAGGGGGCCCCCTAATGAAAAACTGTTTTTT | CASRLDRGPPNEKLFF | TRBV12-3/TRBV12-4 | many | TRBJ1-4 | TRBD1
TGCAGTGCAAAGACAGATTTAGACACTGAAGCTTTCTTT | CSAKTDLDTEAFF | TRBV20-1 | many | TRBJ1-1 | NA
TGTGCCAGCAGCTTGGATGTGGCTAGCGGACCCTACGAGCAGTACTTC | CASSLDVASGPYEQYF | TRBV5-4 | few | TRBJ2-7 | TRBD2
TGTGCCAGCAGTTCCAGGGGAGACAATCAGCCCCAGCATTTT | CASSSRGDNQPQHF | TRBV27 | many | TRBJ1-5 | NA
TGTGCCAGCAGTTTTTCGTTTGGCACTGAAGCTTTCTTT | CASSFSFGTEAFF | TRBV27 | many | TRBJ1-1 | NA
TGCAGCGTTGATAGTGGGGGACTAGTGATAAATGAGCAGTTCTTC | CSVDSGGLVINEQFF | TRBV29-1 | many | TRBJ2-1 | TRBD2
TGTGCCAGCAGCTTACCCGGGACCGGTCACCAAGAGACCCAGTACTTC | CASSLPGTGHQETQYF | TRBV7-6 | many | TRBJ2-5 | NA
TGTGCCAGCAGCCAGGGACAGTTCACCGGGGAGCTGTTTTTT | CASSQGQFTGELFF | TRBV7-2 | once | TRBJ2-2 | TRBD1
TGTGCCAGCCACATCGGCAATGAGCAGTTCTTC | CASHIGNEQFF | TRBV5-5 | many | TRBJ2-1 | NA
TGTGCCAGCAGCTTAGGGGTTAGCGGGTTACACCCCTACGAGCAGTACTTC | CASSLGVSGLHPYEQYF | TRBV7-6 | many | TRBJ2-7 | TRBD2
TGCAGCGTTAAGGTTAGCTCCTACGAGCAGTACTTC | CSVKVSSYEQYF | TRBV29-1 | many | TRBJ2-7 | NA
TGTGCCAGCAGCAAAGTTATCAGTAACACCGGGGAGCTGTTTTTT | CASSKVISNTGELFF | TRBV7-9 | many | TRBJ2-2 | NA
TGTGCCAGCAGTCTGGCGGACACAGATACGCAGTATTTT | CASSLADTDTQYF | TRBV5-5 | many | TRBJ2-3 | NA
TGTGCCAGCAGCAACCAACTAGGGCGCCAAGAGACCCAGTACTTC | CASSNQLGRQETQYF | TRBV5-5 | NA | TRBJ2-5 | NA
TGTGCCAGCAGCTTACATAGGGACCCAGGGGTCCAAGAGACCCAGTACTTC | CASSLHRDPGVQETQYF | TRBV7-9 | many | TRBJ2-5 | NA
TGTGCCAGCAGTCGACTAGCGGGAGGGCCGGTAGATACGCAGTATTTT | CASSRLAGGPVDTQYF | TRBV28 | many | TRBJ2-3 | TRBD2
TGCAGTGCTAGACCGCGGGAGGGAACGGATACGCAGTATTTT | CSARPREGTDTQYF | TRBV20-1 | many | TRBJ2-3 | TRBD2
TGTGCCAGCAGCCCCCTCCGACTAGCTTACCACGAGCAGTACTTC | CASSPLRLAYHEQYF | TRBV12-3/TRBV12-4 | many | TRBJ2-7 | TRBD2
TGTGCCAGCAGCTTAAAGGGACTAGCTGTTAATGAGCAGTTCTTC | CASSLKGLAVNEQFF | TRBV7-2 | many | TRBJ2-1 | TRBD2
TGCGCCAGCAGCCAAGATCCTAGCGGGGGATACACCGGGGAGCTGTTTTTT | CASSQDPSGGYTGELFF | TRBV4-3 | many | TRBJ2-2 | TRBD2
TGCGCCAGCAGCTTGCCTGCCCGTTCCACCGGGACAGGATTTCCCTTCGGTTACGAGCAGTACTTC | CASSLPARSTGTGFPFGYEQYF | TRBV5-1 | many | TRBJ2-7 | TRBD1
TGCAGCGTTCGAGGGGCTATGTTGGAGACCCAGTACTTC | CSVRGAMLETQYF | TRBV29-1 | many | TRBJ2-5 | NA
TGCGCCAGCAGATTACAGGGAGGGGACTACGAGCAGTACTTC | CASRLQGGDYEQYF | TRBV5-1 | many | TRBJ2-7 | NA
TGTGCCAGCAGTCCCCAGACAGGGGTGGGCGGCTACACCTTC | CASSPQTGVGGYTF | TRBV12-3/TRBV12-4 | few | TRBJ1-2 | TRBD1
TGTGCCAGCAAAGTTCGACAGGGGGGGTTCACAGATACGCAGTATTTT | CASKVRQGGFTDTQYF | TRBV7-9 | many | TRBJ2-3 | TRBD1
TGCGCCAGCAGCCACTCCGGGACAGGGGGTGAAGCTTTCTTT | CASSHSGTGGEAFF | TRBV4-1 | many | TRBJ1-1 | TRBD1
TGCAGCGTTTCGGGGGGGACCGGGGAGCTGTTTTTT | CSVSGGTGELFF | TRBV29-1 | NA | TRBJ2-2 | TRBD2
TGCGCCAGCAGCCAAGATCGCCGCGGGAGGGTCACCGGGGAGCTGTTTTTT | CASSQDRRGRVTGELFF | TRBV4-1 | many | TRBJ2-2 | TRBD2
TGCGCCAGCAGCTTGGCCCGGAGCGGGGGGGCAAATGAGCAGTTCTTC | CASSLARSGGANEQFF | TRBV5-1 | many | TRBJ2-1 | TRBD2
TGTGCCAGCACGGCGGGGACCTACGAGCAGTACTTC | CASTAGTYEQYF | TRBV28 | many | TRBJ2-7 | NA
TGTGCCAGCAGTTTAAGGGACCGGGCCAATTCACCCCTCCACTTT | CASSLRDRANSPLHF | TRBV27 | many | TRBJ1-6 | NA
TGTGCCAGCAGTCCGCGGCGGGGCTCCTACGAGCAGTACTTC | CASSPRRGSYEQYF | TRBV28 | many | TRBJ2-7 | NA
TGTGCCAGCAGTTTAGCGTGGGGGGGAGAGCCAGAAGCTAACTATGGCTACACCTTC | CASSLAWGGEPEANYGYTF | TRBV12-3/TRBV12-4 | few | TRBJ1-2 | NA
TGTGCCAGCAGCCGTAGACTAGCGGGAAGTCGCACCGGGGAGCTGTTTTTT | CASSRRLAGSRTGELFF | TRBV5-6 | many | TRBJ2-2 | TRBD2
TGCAGCGCCTATTCGACAGCCACAGATACGCAGTATTTT | CSAYSTATDTQYF | TRBV29-1 | many | TRBJ2-3 | NA
TGTGCCACCGGCTTTACCGGGGAGCTGTTTTTT | CATGFTGELFF | TRBV25-1 | many | TRBJ2-2 | NA
TGCGCCAGCAGCTTGAAGGGACAGGGAGAATATGGCTACACCTTC | CASSLKGQGEYGYTF | TRBV5-1 | many | TRBJ1-2 | TRBD1
TGTGCCAGCAGCTTAGTCCCGGACAGGGAGGGGAATGACCAAGAGACCCAGTACTTC | CASSLVPDREGNDQETQYF | TRBV7-8 | many | TRBJ2-5 | NA
TGTGCCAGCAGGGACAGAACAGATACGCAGTATTTT | CASRDRTDTQYF | TRBV7-9 | many | TRBJ2-3 | NA
TGTGCCAGCAGTGAAAGGTCAGGGGATCAGCCCCAGCATTTT | CASSERSGDQPQHF | TRBV2 | many | TRBJ1-5 | NA
TGTGCCAGCACCCTTGGGGGTGGGCAGCCCCAGCATTTT | CASTLGGGQPQHF | TRBV6-6 | NA | TRBJ1-5 | NA
TGTGCCAGCAGCGGGCCGTGGCAACTAGAGGAAAAACTGTTTTTT | CASSGPWQLEEKLFF | TRBV7-9 | many | TRBJ1-4 | NA
TGTGCCGCCTCAGACTCGGGAAAACCCTACGAGCATTACTTC | CAASDSGKPYEHYF | TRBV24-1 | NA | TRBJ2-7 | NA
TGTGCCAGCAAGGAGCGACGCACCTACAATGAGCAGTTCTTC | CASKERRTYNEQFF | TRBV28 | many | TRBJ2-1 | NA
TGTGCCACCAGTGATTTGGTTGCGGGAGGGGGCACAGATACGCAGTATTTT | CATSDLVAGGGTDTQYF | TRBV24-1 | many | TRBJ2-3 | TRBD2
TGCAGTGCCACAAGAGGTAGCGGGGGGCAACTCACAGATACGCAGTATTTT | CSATRGSGGQLTDTQYF | TRBV20-1 | many | TRBJ2-3 | TRBD2
TGCAGCGTTGCGGAGGGCCCGTACAATGAGCAGTTCTTC | CSVAEGPYNEQFF | TRBV29-1 | many | TRBJ2-1 | NA
TGCGCCAGCGGTAGGGGACACTCCTACGAGCAGTACTTC | CASGRGHSYEQYF | TRBV5-1 | many | TRBJ2-7 | NA
TGTGCCAGCAGGCCAGGGGCACGTGAGCAGTTCTTC | CASRPGAREQFF | TRBV12-3/TRBV12-4 | many | TRBJ2-1 | NA